The sample holds a few counts of the clone carrying this T cell receptor (beta chain). This sample is drawn from a study of blood T cell repertoires in COVID-19. Turning to the study itself: There were acute and convalescent COVID-19 samples, and they came from the United States, Italy and Spain. T cells, B-cell-depleted T cells, or PBMCs provided the cDNA or gDNA that served as material.

Per germline, CDR1 SGHDT and CDR2 YYEEEE. The CDR3 spans 17 residues. Trimming took off 5 bases at V and 5 bases at J, with 22 bases between the two ends. Under the authors' procedure: Quantification of nucleated cells was approximated via reference gene primer amplification. Produced via immunoSEQ multiplex PCR; TCRdb's table is partial and in-frame only. V and J calls and clone size are those listed in that table; D and trimming were worked out from the DNA. The sample shows some 130,000 clones, roughly 80% of them seen only once. The material sequenced was peripheral blood. This rearrangement joins TRBV5-6 to TRBJ2-2; D is possibly TRBD1 (5 bases). The sequence was collected from a man aged 60-69 years with acute or convalescent COVID-19. The DNA for the CDR3 is TGTGCCAGCAGGCCAACAGGATCGCTGATGGATACCGGGGAGCTGTTTTTT. This sequence encodes CASRPTGSLMDTGELFF.